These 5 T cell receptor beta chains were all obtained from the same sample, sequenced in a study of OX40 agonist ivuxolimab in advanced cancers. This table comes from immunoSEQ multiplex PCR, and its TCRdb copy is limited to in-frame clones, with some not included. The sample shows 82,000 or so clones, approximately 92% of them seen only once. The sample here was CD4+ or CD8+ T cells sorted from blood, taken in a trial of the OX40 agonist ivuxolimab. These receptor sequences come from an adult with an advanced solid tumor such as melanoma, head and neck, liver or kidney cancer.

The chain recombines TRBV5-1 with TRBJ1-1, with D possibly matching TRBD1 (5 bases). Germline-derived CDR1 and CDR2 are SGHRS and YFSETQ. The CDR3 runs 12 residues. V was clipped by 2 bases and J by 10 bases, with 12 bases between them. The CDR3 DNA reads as TGCGCCAGCAGCTTAAACAGGTATTCAGCTTTCTTT. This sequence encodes CASSLNRYSAFF.

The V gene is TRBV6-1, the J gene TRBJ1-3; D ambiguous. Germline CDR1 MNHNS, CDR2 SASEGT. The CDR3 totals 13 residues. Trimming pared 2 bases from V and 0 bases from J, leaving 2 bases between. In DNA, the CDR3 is TGTGCCAGCAGTGAAATCTCTGGAAACACCATATATTTT. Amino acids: CASSEISGNTIYF.

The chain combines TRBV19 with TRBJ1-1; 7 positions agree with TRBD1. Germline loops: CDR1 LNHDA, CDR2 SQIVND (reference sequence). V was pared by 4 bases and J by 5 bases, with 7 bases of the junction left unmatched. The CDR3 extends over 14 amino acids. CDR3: CASSKEQGRTEAFF. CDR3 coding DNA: TGTGCCAGTAGTAAAGAACAGGGGAGGACTGAAGCTTTCTTT.

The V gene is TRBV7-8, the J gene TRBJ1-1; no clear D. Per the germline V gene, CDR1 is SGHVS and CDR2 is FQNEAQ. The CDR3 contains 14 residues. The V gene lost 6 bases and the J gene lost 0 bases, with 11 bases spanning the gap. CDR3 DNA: TGTGCCAGCAGTTCCGGGAGCCTGAACACTGAAGCTTTCTTT. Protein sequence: CASSSGSLNTEAFF. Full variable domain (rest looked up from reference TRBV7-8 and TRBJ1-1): GAGVSQSPRYKVAKRGQDVALRCDPISGHVSLFWYQQALGQGPEFLTYFQNEAQLDKSGLPSDRFFAERPEGSVSTLKIQRTQQEDSAVYLCASSSGSLNTEAFFGQGTRLTVV.

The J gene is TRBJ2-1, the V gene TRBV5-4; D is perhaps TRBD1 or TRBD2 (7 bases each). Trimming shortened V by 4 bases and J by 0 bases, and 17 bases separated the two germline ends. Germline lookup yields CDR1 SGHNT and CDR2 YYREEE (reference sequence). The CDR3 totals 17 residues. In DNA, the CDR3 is TGTGCCAGCAGCGGCCAGGGGGGGCAGAGCTCCTACAATGAGCAGTTCTTC. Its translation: CASSGQGGQSSYNEQFF. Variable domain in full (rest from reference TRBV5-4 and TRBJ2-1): ETGVTQSPTHLIKTRGQQVTLRCSSQSGHNTVSWYQQALGQGPQFIFQYYREEENGRGNFPPRFSGLQFPNYSSELNVNALELDDSALYLCASSGQGGQSSYNEQFFGPGTRLTVL.